These T cell receptor beta chains were read from a single sample in a study of blood T cell repertoires in COVID-19. The method was immunoSEQ multiplex PCR; TCRdb's version includes in-frame clones alone and lacks a portion of them. This sample has about 290,000 clones; over 85% occur once, and the top ten carry around 10%. The sequenced sample consisted of peripheral blood. All receptors come from a young woman with COVID-19, enrolled during active disease. CDR3s include the opening cysteine and the closing phenylalanine or tryptophan. A D gene is named only where the DNA matches it firmly.

d_call v_call cdr3_aa
TRBD1 TRBV19 CASSAPDRGSNQPQHF
TRBD2 TRBV19 CASSSSGGAPDTQYF
. TRBV28 CASSLWSWEGNQPQHF
TRBD1 TRBV5-6 CASSLSPGQGYNQPQHF
. TRBV27 CASSLTGVTEAFF
. TRBV5-4 CASSSNTGELFF
TRBD2 TRBV10-3 CAISESGTRVDEQFF
TRBD2 TRBV5-1 CASSLALAGGQETQYF
TRBD1 TRBV6-7 CASSYPRGNEQYF
. TRBV5-1 CASSSETKMNTEAFF
TRBD1 TRBV3-1/TRBV3-2 CASSLGPGGDVGELFF
. TRBV6-5 CASYTYTGELFF
. TRBV11-2 CASSLDQGVRAFF
TRBD1 TRBV29-1 CSVERGTGAEQYF
. TRBV21-1 CASSLQNFGWGPIYF
. TRBV6-5 CASNQQGGQETQYF